Shown below are 21 T cell receptor beta chains from a single sample sequenced in a study of CD8 T cells in Susac syndrome. RNA in amounts of roughly 0.5 to 1 ug was reverse transcribed with random hexamers. TCRdb reprocessed the immunoSEQ multiplex PCR reads with MiXCR, giving one entry per CDR3 protein. Altogether around 140,000 distinct CDR3 sequences are present, approximately 95% being singletons, with the ten largest covering over 0.07%. The sequenced sample consisted of CD4+ T cells from PBMCs. These receptors were taken from a human donor in good health.

The chain joins TRBV27 to TRBJ2-7; 7 nucleotides line up with TRBD2. CDR1 MNHEY and CDR2 SMNVEV come from the germline V gene (reference sequence). The CDR3 has 15 residues. V shed 5 bases, J shed 4 bases, and the junction held 11 bases outside the gene matches. The CDR3 DNA reads as TGTGCCAGCAGTCCCTACACGGGAGGCACTTACGAGCAGTACTTC. This translates into CASSPYTGGTYEQYF.

This clonotype was seen only once. V usage is TRBV30 and J usage is TRBJ2-2; 9 bases are a match to TRBD2. Germline lookup yields CDR1 GTSNPN and CDR2 SVGIG (reference sequence). V lost 4 bases to trimming and J lost 6 bases; unmatched junction nucleotides: 0. The CDR3 covers 12 residues. The chain's CDR3 is CAWTSGAGELFF. The CDR3 bases are TGTGCCTGGACTAGCGGGGCCGGGGAGCTGTTTTTT.

The V and J genes are TRBV9 and TRBJ2-1, with TRBD2 identical over 7 bases. The CDR3 is made up of 14 amino acids. The trim removed 0 bases at V and 8 bases at J, leaving 5 bases unmatched. The germline gives CDR1 SGDLS, CDR2 YYNGEE. In DNA, the CDR3 is TGTGCCAGCAGCGTAGTTCCGGGGAGGGATGAGCAGTTCTTC. Translating gives CASSVVPGRDEQFF.

The chain employs TRBV29-1 and TRBJ1-5; TRBD1 might be the D (6 bases). CDR3 length: 12 residues. Germline V gene lookup returns CDR1 SQVTM and CDR2 ANQGSEA. V shed 7 bases and J shed 7 bases, with 14 bases lying between them. CDR3 loop: CSGGEGGQPQHF. The CDR3 nucleotides read TGCAGCGGGGGGGAGGGGGGACAGCCCCAGCATTTT.

This chain uses TRBV6-6 with TRBJ1-1; D gene ambiguous. CDR1 and CDR2 from the germline V gene are MNHNY and SVGAGI (reference sequence). The CDR3 runs 11 residues. Between the trimmed V and J ends, which lost 3 bases and 7 bases, there was a span of 6 bases. CDR3 protein: CASSYDIEAFF. Written as DNA, the CDR3 is TGTGCCAGCAGTTATGATATTGAAGCTTTCTTT.

CDR3 amino acids: CAWSHQLTSGSTDTQYF. CDR3 DNA: TGTGCCTGGAGTCACCAACTGACTAGCGGGAGCACAGATACGCAGTATTTT. The chain has TRBV30 and TRBJ2-3; 10 bases agree with TRBD2. Germline V gives CDR1 GTSNPN, CDR2 SVGIG (reference sequence). CDR3 size: 17 residues. The V segment lost 2 bases and the J segment 0 bases; nucleotides outside the gene matches: 8.

The gene calls are TRBV20-1 and TRBJ2-2; no firm D call. The V end lost 3 bases, the J end lost 0 bases, and 11 bases lay between the germline ends. The CDR3 has 15 amino acids. Germline V gives CDR1 DFQATT, CDR2 SNEGSKA (reference sequence). The CDR3, as DNA: TGCAGTGCTAGCCCACAAAGCGCGAACACCGGGGAGCTGTTTTTT. This encodes CSASPQSANTGELFF.

The chain links TRBV4-1 to TRBJ1-4; 7 nucleotides align to TRBD1. The CDR3 totals 17 residues. CDR1 and CDR2 from the germline V gene are MGHRA and YSYEKL. The J segment lost 0 bases and the V segment lost 4 bases, leaving 8 bases of the junction unmatched. CDR3 bases: TGCGCCAGCAGCCCCAGGGGGGAAACAACAACTAATGAAAAACTGTTTTTT. Translating it yields CASSPRGETTTNEKLFF.

This chain links TRBV5-1 with TRBJ1-3; D uncertain. V lost 9 bases and J lost 0, with 13 bases in between. The CDR3 totals 14 residues. Germline CDR1 and CDR2: SGHRS and YFSETQ. The CDR3 loop reads CATSDGPSGNTIYF. DNA for the CDR3: TGCGCCACCTCGGACGGACCCTCTGGAAACACCATATATTTT.

This rearrangement joins TRBV12-3 or TRBV12-4 to TRBJ2-3, with 7 bases fitting TRBD1. V lost 7 bases and J lost 6; bases outside the gene matches: 7. There are 13 residues in the CDR3. CDR3 amino acids: CASTVTGVDTQYF. The CDR3 bases are TGTGCCAGCACCGTTACAGGGGTCGATACGCAGTATTTT.

The chain combines TRBV18 with TRBJ1-1; maybe TRBD1 (5 bases). The CDR3 totals 16 residues. Trimming took 4 bases from V and 3 from J, leaving 18 bases between them. CDR1 and CDR2 (germline): KGHSH, LQKENI. CDR3 sequence (DNA): TGTGCCAGCTCACATCTACGGGGGGGTCCGGACACTGAAGCTTTCTTT. Translation: CASSHLRGGPDTEAFF.

DNA for the CDR3: TGTGCCAGCAGTTCCCAGGGGGCGGCTGGGGCCAACGTCCTGACTTTC. Its protein product is CASSSQGAAGANVLTF. V and J are TRBV6-2 or TRBV6-3 and TRBJ2-6; the match to TRBD1 covers 8 bases. The V gene's germline CDR1 is MNHEY and CDR2 SVGEGT. V was pared by 4 bases and J by 2 bases, with 4 bases of the junction left unmatched. CDR3 length equals 16 residues.

This chain connects TRBV6-1 to TRBJ2-2, with D possibly matching TRBD1 (6 bases). The V gene lost 6 bases and the J gene lost 4 bases, with 21 bases spanning the gap. CDR1 is MNHNS and CDR2 is SASEGT in the germline V gene. The CDR3 runs 17 residues. In nucleotides, the CDR3 is TGTGCCAGCAGCCCTCTGGGGTGGGGGCTATTCACCGGGGAGCTGTTTTTT. Translated: CASSPLGWGLFTGELFF.

The chain uses TRBV7-6 and TRBJ1-4; unclear D gene. The CDR3 is 11 residues long. The germline V gene encodes CDR1 SGHVS and CDR2 FNYEAQ. Trimming left V 5 bases short and J 10 bases short, with 8 bases between. The CDR3 nucleotides are TGTGCCAGCAGCACCCTCGGAAAACTGTTTTTT. It translates to CASSTLGKLFF.

CDR3 protein: CASRAATTGELFF. The CDR3 nucleotides read TGCGCCAGCAGGGCAGCAACAACCGGGGAGCTGTTTTTT. The J gene is TRBJ2-2, the V gene TRBV5-1; no reliable D call. The V gene lost 5 bases and the J gene lost 5 bases, with 10 bases spanning the gap. CDR1 SGHRS and CDR2 YFSETQ come from the germline V gene. CDR3 length: 13 residues.

This chain links TRBV5-1 with TRBJ2-7, with TRBD2 identical over 11 bases. This CDR3 is built from 14 residues. Germline-derived CDR1 and CDR2 are SGHRS and YFSETQ. The trim removed 3 bases at V and 3 bases at J, leaving 2 bases unmatched. DNA for the CDR3: TGCGCCAGCAGCTCCGGGACTAGCGGCTACGAGCAGTACTTC. This gives the protein CASSSGTSGYEQYF.

V and J are TRBV7-8 and TRBJ1-2; perhaps TRBD1 as D (6 bases). V dropped 1 base and J dropped 4 bases, with 16 bases sitting between them. The CDR3 runs to 16 residues. Germline lookup yields CDR1 SGHVS and CDR2 FQNEAQ. The CDR3 DNA is TGTGCCAGCAGCTTAGTGACGCGGGGGGCAGTCTATGGCTACACCTTC. Its protein is CASSLVTRGAVYGYTF. Full variable domain (outside the CDR3, taken from reference TRBV7-8 and TRBJ1-2): GAGVSQSPRYKVAKRGQDVALRCDPISGHVSLFWYQQALGQGPEFLTYFQNEAQLDKSGLPSDRFFAERPEGSVSTLKIQRTQQEDSAVYLCASSLVTRGAVYGYTFGSGTRLTVV.

J is TRBJ1-1 and V is TRBV19; the match to TRBD1 covers 7 bases. Germline-derived CDR1 and CDR2 are LNHDA and SQIVND (reference sequence). Trimming cost V 0 bases and J 7 bases; bases outside gene matches: 5. The CDR3 is made up of 14 amino acids. The CDR3 reads CASSIDTGQVEAFF. The CDR3 DNA is TGTGCCAGTAGTATAGATACTGGACAGGTTGAAGCTTTCTTT.

V usage is TRBV2 and J usage is TRBJ2-4; D is possibly TRBD1 (6 bases). Germline V CDR1 and CDR2: SNHLY, FYNNEI. V was shortened by 7 bases and J by 1 base, with 11 bases between the two germline ends. The CDR3 length is 14 residues. For the CDR3, the DNA is TGTGCCAGCACTCCTACAGGGGCCAAAAACATTCAGTACTTC. Encoded protein: CASTPTGAKNIQYF.

V is TRBV5-1 and J is TRBJ2-1, with D unresolved. This CDR3 region has 15 residues. Trimming took off 5 bases at V and 3 bases at J, with 15 bases between the two ends. The germline gives CDR1 SGHRS, CDR2 YFSETQ. CDR3 bases: TGCGCCAGCAGGCCGACACCCCGCGACTACAATGAGCAGTTCTTC. It is translated as CASRPTPRDYNEQFF.

The chain couples TRBV27 to TRBJ2-3; D gene ambiguous. Germline values: CDR1 MNHEY, CDR2 SMNVEV (reference sequence). This CDR3 is 15 amino acids long. The germline V and J ends were trimmed by 0 bases and 0 bases, with 7 bases remaining between them. The CDR3 protein is CASSLSQASTDTQYF. CDR3 nucleotides: TGTGCCAGCAGTTTATCACAAGCGAGCACAGATACGCAGTATTTT.